A single sample gave rise to the 24 T cell receptor beta chains below, sequenced in a study of T-cell memory formation after mild COVID-19. Each CDR3 protein gets one entry after TCRdb re-called the 5' RACE reads with MiXCR. There are roughly 500,000 distinct CDR3 sequences in the sample; about a fifth occur only once, and about 12% lies in the top ten. The sequenced sample was PBMCs or a T cell subset sorted from them (not recorded which). These receptor sequences come from an adult woman who had mild COVID-19 (a few samples of this study predate the infection). Cell type and time point are not known.

The chain links TRBV12-3 or TRBV12-4 to TRBJ2-2, with 8 bases fitting TRBD2. Unmatched junction bases numbered 9, after V lost 6 bases and J lost 0 bases. The CDR3 consists of 17 residues. In DNA form, the CDR3 reads TGTGCCAGCAGCTCCTCGGGGGGGGACGCGAACACCGGGGAGCTGTTTTTT. Translating gives CASSSSGGDANTGELFF.

The chain is built from TRBV7-2 and TRBJ2-3, with 8 bases that match TRBD1. J gave up 1 base and V 9 bases, and 6 bases lay outside the gene matches. CDR1 and CDR2 from the germline V gene are SGHTA and FQGNSA. This CDR3 is 14 amino acids long. CDR3 bases: TGTGCCAGTCGGACAGGGTTCGGCACAGATACGCAGTATTTT. Translated: CASRTGFGTDTQYF.

The V gene is TRBV5-6, the J gene TRBJ2-7; 7 bases are shared with TRBD2. The trim removed 4 bases at V and 2 bases at J, leaving 6 bases unmatched. Germline values: CDR1 SGHDT, CDR2 YYEEEE. The CDR3 consists of 14 residues. CDR3 nucleotides: TGTGCCAGCAGCCCGGGGGGTAGCACCTACGAGCAGTACTTC. This encodes CASSPGGSTYEQYF.

The CDR3 reads CASSLDRGKYTDTQYF. CDR3 nucleotides: TGTGCCAGCAGCTTGGACAGGGGAAAATACACAGATACGCAGTATTTT. V gene TRBV5-6 combines with J gene TRBJ2-3; 7 nucleotides match TRBD1. CDR3 size: 16 residues. Germline lookup yields CDR1 SGHDT and CDR2 YYEEEE. Trimming at V came to 0 bases and at J to 2 bases, leaving 6 bases not matched to a gene.

V usage is TRBV11-2 and J usage is TRBJ1-2, with D unresolved. The V end was cut by 4 bases, the J end by 5 bases, with 23 bases between. The CDR3 is 17 amino acids. Germline CDR1 reads SGHAT; CDR2 reads FQNNGV. CDR3 nucleotides: TGTGCCAGCAGCTACAGCGACGGGGTCCGATTTAAATATGGCTACACCTTC. Residues: CASSYSDGVRFKYGYTF.

There are a few counts of this clonotype. V and J are TRBV4-1 and TRBJ2-4; TRBD2 matches 10 bases. CDR1 and CDR2 from the germline V gene are MGHRA and YSYEKL. The junction had 10 bases not matched to a gene; V was cut back by 5 bases and J by 0 bases. The CDR3 is 18 residues long. Written as DNA, the CDR3 is TGCGCCAGCAGCTCAGGACTAGCGGAGATCCTAGCCAAAAACATTCAGTACTTC. The encoded protein is CASSSGLAEILAKNIQYF.

This clonotype was seen more than once but under ten times. The chain carries TRBV29-1 and TRBJ1-2; D is undetermined. The V end was cut by 4 bases, the J end by 0 bases, with 12 bases between. Germline assignment: CDR1 SQVTM and CDR2 ANQGSEA. The CDR3 extends over 14 amino acids. CDR3 DNA: TGCAGCGTTGGCCTAGAGGGTACTAACTATGGCTACACCTTC. Translation gives CSVGLEGTNYGYTF.

The chain recombines TRBV7-6 with TRBJ2-3; 7 bases are a match to TRBD2. Germline-derived CDR1 and CDR2 are SGHVS and FNYEAQ. J gave up 5 bases and V 2 bases, and 13 bases lay outside the gene matches. The CDR3 is made up of 17 amino acids. The DNA for the CDR3 is TGTGCCAGCAGCTTACTGGAGGGCGGGGGAGTCGGAGATACGCAGTATTTT. This sequence encodes CASSLLEGGGVGDTQYF.

The rearrangement joins TRBV12-3 or TRBV12-4 to TRBJ1-2; no clear D gene. Trimming removed 6 bases from V and 1 base from J, with 9 bases in between. The CDR3 covers 13 residues. Written as DNA, the CDR3 is TGTGCCAGCAGACCTGGAGTTAACTATGGCTACACCTTC. Protein sequence: CASRPGVNYGYTF.

This sequence joins TRBV29-1 and TRBJ2-4; D ambiguous. Germline lookup yields CDR1 SQVTM and CDR2 ANQGSEA. V lost 0 bases and J lost 0, with 12 bases in between. The CDR3 has 16 amino acids. The CDR3 sequence is CSVEDPRREAKNIQYF. The CDR3 DNA reads as TGCAGCGTTGAAGATCCCCGACGAGAAGCCAAAAACATTCAGTACTTC.

The DNA of the CDR3 is TGCGCCAGCAGGCCCGGGACAGGGGCCGCTGGGGCCAACGTCCTGACTTTC. Its translation: CASRPGTGAAGANVLTF. The chain uses TRBV5-1 and TRBJ2-6; TRBD1 agrees at 10 bases. In germline, CDR1 is SGHRS, CDR2 YFSETQ. This CDR3 region has 17 residues. Germline trimming cut 5 bases from V and 2 bases from J; bases unmatched to any gene: 7. The full variable domain, rest sourced from reference TRBV5-1 and TRBJ2-6, is KAGVTQTPRYLIKTRGQQVTLSCSPISGHRSVSWYQQTPGQGLQFLFEYFSETQRNKGNFPGRFSGRQFSNSRSEMNVSTLELGDSALYLCASRPGTGAAGANVLTFGAGSRLTVL.

CDR3 region: CASKPPGTSYNSPLHF. The CDR3 DNA reads TGTGCCAGTAAACCCCCAGGGACCTCCTATAATTCACCCCTCCACTTT. This chain uses TRBV5-5 with TRBJ1-6, with a tentative D call TRBD1 (5 bases). The length of the CDR3 is 16 residues. The V gene lost 8 bases and the J gene lost 0 bases, with 15 bases spanning the gap. Germline CDR1 reads SGHKS; CDR2 reads YYEKEE (reference sequence).

The V call is TRBV7-9, the J call TRBJ1-4; D gene uncertain. With 5 bases removed from V and 1 base from J, the gap between germline ends came to 17 bases. The V gene's germline CDR1 is SEHNR and CDR2 FQNEAQ (reference sequence). The CDR3 covers 17 residues. DNA of the CDR3: TGTGCCAGCAGCCCCCCCTCCCAACGCTTAACTAATGAAAAACTGTTTTTT. This codes for CASSPPSQRLTNEKLFF.

J is TRBJ2-2 and V is TRBV9, with TRBD2 identical over 8 bases. Germline loops: CDR1 SGDLS, CDR2 YYNGEE. The J segment lost 8 bases and the V segment lost 6 bases, leaving 12 bases of the junction unmatched. CDR3 length: 15 residues. The CDR3 here is CASTAGGPAGGELFF. For the CDR3, the DNA is TGTGCCAGCACGGCGGGAGGACCTGCCGGGGGGGAGCTGTTTTTT.

This clonotype was found many times. This chain joins TRBV5-1 and TRBJ2-7; possible D gene TRBD2, 6 bases. This CDR3 has 15 residues. The germline gives CDR1 SGHRS, CDR2 YFSETQ. V was pared by 4 bases and J by 5 bases, with 19 bases between. The CDR3, as DNA: TGCGCCAGCAGCAGAACCGGGACGGAGGGCGACGAGCAGTACTTC. It specifies CASSRTGTEGDEQYF.

The gene calls are TRBV6-1 and TRBJ1-2; 12 nucleotides align to TRBD1. Per germline, CDR1 MNHNS and CDR2 SASEGT. Trimming removed 6 bases from V and 10 bases from J; junction bases left unmatched: 9. The CDR3 sequence is 14 residues long. The CDR3: CASSDGGTGGHYTF. In DNA form, the CDR3 reads TGTGCCAGCAGCGATGGAGGGACAGGGGGCCACTACACCTTC.

The chain links TRBV7-8 to TRBJ2-3; D not certain. The V end lost 5 bases, the J end lost 4 bases, and 10 bases lay between the germline ends. The CDR3 sequence is 13 residues long. Germline-derived CDR1 and CDR2 are SGHVS and FQNEAQ. CDR3 residues: CASSVTTADTQYF. The CDR3 nucleotides are TGTGCCAGCAGCGTGACCACGGCAGATACGCAGTATTTT.

The V call is TRBV12-3 or TRBV12-4, the J call TRBJ1-2; the D is unclear. The CDR3 has 13 amino acids. For the CDR3, the DNA is TGTGTTAGCAGTAGTACGGGTTCCTATGGCTACACCTTC. This codes for CVSSSTGSYGYTF.

This chain uses TRBV12-3 or TRBV12-4 with TRBJ2-5, with D hard to call. This CDR3 has 13 amino acids. Trimming pared 3 bases from V and 3 bases from J, leaving 8 bases between. The CDR3 region has the DNA TGTGCCAGCAGTTTTAACAGTAAAGAGACCCAGTACTTC. It specifies CASSFNSKETQYF.

The CDR3 DNA sequence: TGTGCCAGCCGCTGGACTAGCGGGGGCCGGGATGAGCAGTTCTTC. Translation gives CASRWTSGGRDEQFF. The chain employs TRBV6-1 and TRBJ2-1, with 13 bases matching TRBD2. The CDR3 runs to 15 residues. In germline, CDR1 is MNHNS, CDR2 SASEGT. The J segment lost 8 bases and the V segment lost 8 bases, leaving 9 bases of the junction unmatched.

J is TRBJ1-1 and V is TRBV5-4; D remains ambiguous. V was pared by 9 bases and J by 0 bases, with 12 bases between. The CDR3 has 13 residues. From germline, CDR1 is SGHNT and CDR2 YYREEE (reference sequence). DNA of the CDR3: TGTGCCACCCGTGGGTTCATGAACACTGAAGCTTTCTTT. This encodes CATRGFMNTEAFF.

This chain links TRBV12-3 or TRBV12-4 with TRBJ2-5; 11 bases map to TRBD2. The ends lost 3 bases at V and 4 bases at J; junction bases unmatched: 10. This CDR3 spans 17 amino acids. This chain's CDR3 is CASSLRSSGRIGETQYF. CDR3 nucleotide sequence: TGTGCCAGCAGTTTGAGGTCTAGCGGGAGGATTGGAGAGACCCAGTACTTC.

This clonotype was observed a handful of times. This sequence joins TRBV7-3 and TRBJ2-1; D gene unclear. Trimming left V 4 bases short and J 6 bases short, with 16 bases between. The CDR3 totals 15 residues. Looked up from germline, CDR1 is SGHTA and CDR2 is FQGTGA. The CDR3 bases are TGTGCCAGCAGCTCCCGGGCTAGTAAGGGCAATGAGCAGTTCTTC. Translating it yields CASSSRASKGNEQFF. Full variable domain (outside the CDR3, taken from reference TRBV7-3 and TRBJ2-1): GAGVSQTPSNKVTEKGKYVELRCDPISGHTALYWYRQSLGQGPEFLIYFQGTGAADDSGLPNDRFFAVRPEGSVSTLKIQRTERGDSAVYLCASSSRASKGNEQFFGPGTRLTVL.

This chain uses TRBV6-5 with TRBJ2-1; TRBD2 agrees at 7 bases. CDR3 length: 15 amino acids. J gave up 2 bases and V 0 bases, and 1 base lay outside the gene matches. Germline CDR1 reads MNHEY; CDR2 reads SVGAGI. The CDR3 DNA sequence: TGTGCCAGCAGTTACTCAGGACTAGCCTACAATGAGCAGTTCTTC. It is translated as CASSYSGLAYNEQFF.